This is a list of T cell receptor beta chains from one sample in a study of T cells after posttransplantation cyclophosphamide. The protocol was immunoSEQ multiplex PCR, while the TCRdb copy is restricted to in-frame clones and leaves out a portion. Recorded here are tens of thousands of clones, none singletons. Source material: PBMCs. The receptors shown here come from a woman aged 55-69 years in good health, CMV-negative, and a related stem cell transplant donor. Both conserved end residues are part of each CDR3. The D gene is left open where the match is weak. Part of the rows lack a size; the others show once, few, many or a class for expanded clones.

D: -
J: TRBJ2-1
size: many
V: TRBV4-1
DNA: TGCGCCAGCAGCCACCCCGCGACTGGGAATGAGCAGTTCTTC
CDR3: CASSHPATGNEQFF

D: TRBD2
J: TRBJ2-7
size: many
V: TRBV19
DNA: TGTGCCAGTAGTATACGACTAGCAGAATACGAGCAGTACTTC
CDR3: CASSIRLAEYEQYF

D: TRBD2
J: TRBJ2-5
size: many
V: TRBV2
DNA: TGTGCCAGCGCGACTAGCGGACAAGAGACCCAGTACTTC
CDR3: CASATSGQETQYF

D: -
J: TRBJ1-5
size: many
V: TRBV7-2
DNA: TGTGCCAGCAGCGGAGGGTCTTCCCGGGGTCAGCCCCAGCATTTT
CDR3: CASSGGSSRGQPQHF

D: TRBD2
J: TRBJ2-7
size: many
V: TRBV6-5
DNA: TGTGCCAGCAGCCCTTTAAGGGAGGGCAAGCAGTACTTC
CDR3: CASSPLREGKQYF

D: -
J: TRBJ2-2
size: many
V: TRBV10-3
DNA: TGTGCCATCAGCCCCCGGGGGGGGACAGCGAACACCGGGGAGCTGTTTTTT
CDR3: CAISPRGGTANTGELFF

D: -
J: TRBJ2-7
size: many
V: TRBV18
DNA: TGTGCCAGCTCACCGCAAGCTCGGACTTGGGAGTACGAGCAGTACTTC
CDR3: CASSPQARTWEYEQYF

D: TRBD2
J: TRBJ2-7
size: many
V: TRBV28
DNA: TGTGCTTCACATCCGGGACTAGCGAACGAGCAGTACTTC
CDR3: CASHPGLANEQYF

D: -
J: TRBJ2-2
size: many
V: TRBV20-1
DNA: TGCAGTGCTAGAGGGCCCGGGGAGCTGTTTTTT
CDR3: CSARGPGELFF

D: -
J: TRBJ1-5
size: few
V: TRBV2
DNA: TGTGCCAGCCGTCCGGACACTAGCAATCAGCCCCAGCATTTT
CDR3: CASRPDTSNQPQHF

D: TRBD1
J: TRBJ1-1
size: medium-sized
V: TRBV18
DNA: TGTGCCAGCTCACCACTCCCGACAGGGAACATGAACACTGAAGCTTTCTTT
CDR3: CASSPLPTGNMNTEAFF

D: TRBD1
J: TRBJ1-2
size: many
V: TRBV7-2
DNA: TGTGCCAGCAGCTTGGGGGTGGGGCAGGGGGCGAGAGGCTACACCTTC
CDR3: CASSLGVGQGARGYTF

D: -
J: TRBJ2-1
size: -
V: TRBV6-5
DNA: TGTGCCAGTGCATTACTGGAGTTCGGTGAGCAGTTCTTC
CDR3: CASALLEFGEQFF

D: TRBD1
J: TRBJ1-2
size: -
V: TRBV28
DNA: TGTGCCAGCAGTCTCTCTGGGCAGGGGGCGACCTATGGCTACACCTTC
CDR3: CASSLSGQGATYGYTF

D: TRBD1
J: TRBJ1-2
size: many
V: TRBV9
DNA: TGTGCCAGCAGCGTAGACAGGGGGCACTATGGCTACACCTTC
CDR3: CASSVDRGHYGYTF

D: -
J: TRBJ2-2
size: many
V: TRBV19
DNA: TGTGCCAGTAGTAAGGACTTCAGGGGAACGGCCGGGGAGCTGTTTTTT
CDR3: CASSKDFRGTAGELFF

D: TRBD1
J: TRBJ2-2
size: many
V: TRBV7-2
DNA: TGTGCCAGCAGGACCGGGACAGAGGGGACCGGGGAGCTGTTTTTT
CDR3: CASRTGTEGTGELFF

D: -
J: TRBJ1-5
size: many
V: TRBV7-2
DNA: TGTGCCAGCAGCTTAACCGGGAACGGCAATCAGCCCCAGCATTTT
CDR3: CASSLTGNGNQPQHF

D: -
J: TRBJ1-3
size: many
V: TRBV19
DNA: TGTGCCACCCAACAGGGTTTTGGAAACACCATATATTTT
CDR3: CATQQGFGNTIYF

D: -
J: TRBJ2-7
size: many
V: TRBV29-1
DNA: TGCAGCCCCCTGGACTCCCGCTCCTACGAGCAGTACTTC
CDR3: CSPLDSRSYEQYF

D: TRBD1
J: TRBJ2-2
size: many
V: TRBV5-5
DNA: TGTGCCAGCAGTTCTATTACAGGGGGTGGCGTGAACACCGGGGAGCTGTTTTTT
CDR3: CASSSITGGGVNTGELFF

D: -
J: TRBJ2-3
size: many
V: TRBV2
DNA: TGTGCCAGCAGTTTGGACGGACTAAGCACAGATACGCAGTATTTT
CDR3: CASSLDGLSTDTQYF

D: TRBD1
J: TRBJ1-6
size: many
V: TRBV6-5
DNA: TGTGCCAGCAGGGGACAGGGGCGGAATTCACCCCTCCACTTT
CDR3: CASRGQGRNSPLHF

D: -
J: TRBJ1-2
size: many
V: TRBV5-6
DNA: TGTGCCAGCAGCTTGGGACAGGTCTATGGCTACACCTTC
CDR3: CASSLGQVYGYTF

D: -
J: TRBJ2-1
size: many
V: TRBV21-1
DNA: TGTGCCAGCAGCGGCTCGGGGGGGCGGGGTGAGCAGTTCTTC
CDR3: CASSGSGGRGEQFF

D: TRBD2
J: TRBJ2-2
size: many
V: TRBV6-5
DNA: TGTGCCAGCAGTTATCTAGCGGGGCTTATCGGGGAGCTGTTTTTT
CDR3: CASSYLAGLIGELFF

D: -
J: TRBJ2-1
size: many
V: TRBV19
DNA: TGTGCCAGTAGTATCGGAGGCAAGTATAATGAGCAGTTCTTC
CDR3: CASSIGGKYNEQFF

D: TRBD1
J: TRBJ1-2
size: many
V: TRBV4-1
DNA: TGCGCCAGCAGCCCCAGCGTCGGGACAGCTCTCTATGGCTACACCTTC
CDR3: CASSPSVGTALYGYTF

D: TRBD2
J: TRBJ2-7
size: many
V: TRBV9
DNA: TGTGCCAGCAGCGTAGGGGGACTAGCTGCCTACGAGCAGTACTTC
CDR3: CASSVGGLAAYEQYF

D: -
J: TRBJ1-1
size: many
V: TRBV5-1
DNA: TGCGCCAGCAGCTTCCCCAGCGGGAACACTGAAGCTTTCTTT
CDR3: CASSFPSGNTEAFF